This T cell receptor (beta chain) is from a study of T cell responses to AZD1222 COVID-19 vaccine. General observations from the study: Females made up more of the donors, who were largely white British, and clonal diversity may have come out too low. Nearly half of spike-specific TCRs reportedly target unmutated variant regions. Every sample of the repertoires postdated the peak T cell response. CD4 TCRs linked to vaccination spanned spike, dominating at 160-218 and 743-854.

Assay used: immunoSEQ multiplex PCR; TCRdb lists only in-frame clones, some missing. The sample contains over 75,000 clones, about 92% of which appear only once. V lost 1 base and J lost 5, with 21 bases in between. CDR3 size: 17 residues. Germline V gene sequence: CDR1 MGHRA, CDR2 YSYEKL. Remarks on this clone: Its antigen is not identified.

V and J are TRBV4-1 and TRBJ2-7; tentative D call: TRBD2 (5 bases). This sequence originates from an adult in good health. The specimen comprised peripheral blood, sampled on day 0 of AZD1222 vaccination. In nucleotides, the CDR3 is TGCGCCAGCAGCCAAGGCCCCGCTGGGCTGCTAGCCAACGAGCAGTACTTC. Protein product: CASSQGPAGLLANEQYF.